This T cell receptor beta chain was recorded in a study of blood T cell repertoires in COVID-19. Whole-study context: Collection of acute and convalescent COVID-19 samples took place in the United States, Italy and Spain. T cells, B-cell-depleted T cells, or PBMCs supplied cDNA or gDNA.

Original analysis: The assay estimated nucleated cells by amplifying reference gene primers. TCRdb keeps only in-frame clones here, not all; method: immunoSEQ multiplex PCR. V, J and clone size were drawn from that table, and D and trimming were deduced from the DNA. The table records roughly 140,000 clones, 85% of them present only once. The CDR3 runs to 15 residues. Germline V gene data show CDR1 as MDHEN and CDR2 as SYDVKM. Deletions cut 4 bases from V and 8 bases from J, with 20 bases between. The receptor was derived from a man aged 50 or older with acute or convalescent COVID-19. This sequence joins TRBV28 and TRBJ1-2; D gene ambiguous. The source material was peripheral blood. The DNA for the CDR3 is TGTGCCAGCAGTTACCTCCTCGAGGGCATAACCGGCTACACCTTC. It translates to CASSYLLEGITGYTF.